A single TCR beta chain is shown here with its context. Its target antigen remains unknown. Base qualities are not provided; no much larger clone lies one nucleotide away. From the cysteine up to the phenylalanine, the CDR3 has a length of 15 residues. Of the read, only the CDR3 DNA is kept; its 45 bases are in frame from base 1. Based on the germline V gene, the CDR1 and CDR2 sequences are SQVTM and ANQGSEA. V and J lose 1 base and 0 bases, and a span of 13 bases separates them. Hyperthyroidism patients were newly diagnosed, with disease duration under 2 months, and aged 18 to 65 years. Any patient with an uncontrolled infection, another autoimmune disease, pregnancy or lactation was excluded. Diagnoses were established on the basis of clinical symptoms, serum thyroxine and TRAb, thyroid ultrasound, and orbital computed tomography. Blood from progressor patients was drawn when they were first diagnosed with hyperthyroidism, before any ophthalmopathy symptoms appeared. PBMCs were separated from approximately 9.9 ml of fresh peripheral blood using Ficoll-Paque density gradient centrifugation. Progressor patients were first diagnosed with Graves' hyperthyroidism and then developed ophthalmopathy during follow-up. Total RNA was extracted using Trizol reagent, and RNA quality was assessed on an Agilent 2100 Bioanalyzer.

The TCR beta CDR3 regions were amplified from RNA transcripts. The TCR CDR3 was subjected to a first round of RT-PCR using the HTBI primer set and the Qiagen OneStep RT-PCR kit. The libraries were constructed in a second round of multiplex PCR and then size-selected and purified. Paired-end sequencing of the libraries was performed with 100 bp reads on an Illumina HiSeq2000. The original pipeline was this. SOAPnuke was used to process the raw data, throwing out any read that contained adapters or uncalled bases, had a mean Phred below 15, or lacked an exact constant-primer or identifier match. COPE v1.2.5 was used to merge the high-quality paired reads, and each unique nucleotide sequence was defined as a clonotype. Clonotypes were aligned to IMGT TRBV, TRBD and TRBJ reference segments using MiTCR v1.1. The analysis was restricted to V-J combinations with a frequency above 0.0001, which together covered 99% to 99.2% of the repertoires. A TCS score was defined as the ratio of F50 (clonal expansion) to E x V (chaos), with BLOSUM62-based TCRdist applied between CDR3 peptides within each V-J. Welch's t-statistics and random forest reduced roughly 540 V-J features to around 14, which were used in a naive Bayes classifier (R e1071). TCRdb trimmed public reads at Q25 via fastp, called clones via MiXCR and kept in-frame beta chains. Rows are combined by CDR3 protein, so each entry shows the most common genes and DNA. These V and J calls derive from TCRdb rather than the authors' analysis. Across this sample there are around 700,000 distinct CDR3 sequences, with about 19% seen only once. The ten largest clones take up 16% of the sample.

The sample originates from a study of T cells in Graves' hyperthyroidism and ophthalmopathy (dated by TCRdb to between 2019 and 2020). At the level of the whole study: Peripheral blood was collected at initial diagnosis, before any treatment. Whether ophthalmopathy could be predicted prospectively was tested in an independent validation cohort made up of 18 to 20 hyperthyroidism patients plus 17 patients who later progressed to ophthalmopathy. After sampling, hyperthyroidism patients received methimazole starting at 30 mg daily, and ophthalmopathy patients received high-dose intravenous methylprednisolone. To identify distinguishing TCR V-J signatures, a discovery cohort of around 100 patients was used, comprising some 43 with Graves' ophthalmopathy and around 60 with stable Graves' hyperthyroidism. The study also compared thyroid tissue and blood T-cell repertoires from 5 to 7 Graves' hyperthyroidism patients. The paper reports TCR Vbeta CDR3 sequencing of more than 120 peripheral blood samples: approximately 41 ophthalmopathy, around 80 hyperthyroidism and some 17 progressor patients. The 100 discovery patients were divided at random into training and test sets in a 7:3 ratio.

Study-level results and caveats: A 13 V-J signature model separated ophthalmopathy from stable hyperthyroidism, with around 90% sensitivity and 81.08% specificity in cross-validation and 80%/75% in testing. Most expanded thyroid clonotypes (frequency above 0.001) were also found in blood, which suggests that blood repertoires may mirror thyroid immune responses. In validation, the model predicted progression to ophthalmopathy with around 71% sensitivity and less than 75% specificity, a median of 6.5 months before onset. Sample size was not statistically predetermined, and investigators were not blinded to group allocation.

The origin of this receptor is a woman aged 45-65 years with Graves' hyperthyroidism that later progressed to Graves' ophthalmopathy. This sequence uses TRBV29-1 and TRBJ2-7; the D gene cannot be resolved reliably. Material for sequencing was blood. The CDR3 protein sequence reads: CSVEGRFDNSYEQYF. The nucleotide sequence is TGCAGCGTTGAAGGACGATTTGACAACTCCTACGAGCAGTACTTC.